Listed here are 30 T cell receptor beta chains from one sample, sequenced in a study of T-cell memory formation after mild COVID-19. TCRdb used MiXCR to reprocess the 5' RACE reads, holding one entry per CDR3 protein. The data contain just under 550,000 distinct CDR3 sequences, about a fifth of them singletons. Sequencing input: PBMCs or a T cell subset sorted from them (not recorded which). These receptors were collected from an adult woman who had mild COVID-19 (a few samples of this study predate the infection). Cell type and time point are not known.

The chain employs TRBV7-9 and TRBJ2-5; 16 bases line up with TRBD2. V lost 6 bases and J lost 4; bases outside the gene matches: 11. This CDR3 region has 18 residues. CDR1 is SEHNR, CDR2 FQNEAQ, per germline (reference sequence). The DNA for the CDR3 is TGTGCCAGCAGTGCACCGGGACTAGCGGGAGGGAGCGGAGAGACCCAGTACTTC. This codes for CASSAPGLAGGSGETQYF.

This clonotype was picked up a small number of times. The J gene is TRBJ1-2, the V gene TRBV11-2, with 7 nucleotides matching TRBD1. Germline-derived CDR1 and CDR2 are SGHAT and FQNNGV. The ends lost 2 bases at V and 2 bases at J; junction bases unmatched: 8. The CDR3 has 16 residues. In nucleotides, the CDR3 is TGTGCCAGCAGCTTATCGGGATTGGGACAGAACTATGGCTACACCTTC. Translating gives CASSLSGLGQNYGYTF.

This clonotype was recorded a few times. The V call is TRBV2, the J call TRBJ2-7; tentative D call: TRBD2 (5 bases). V was pared by 0 bases and J by 2 bases, with 11 bases between. Germline V gives CDR1 SNHLY, CDR2 FYNNEI. CDR3 length: 15 residues. In DNA form, the CDR3 reads TGTGCCAGCAGTGAAGCTGACTACATAACCTACGAGCAGTACTTC. Translating it yields CASSEADYITYEQYF.

This clonotype was detected only a few times. The rearrangement joins TRBV20-1 to TRBJ2-3; D remains ambiguous. Trimming took 5 bases from V and 7 from J, leaving 7 bases between them. The CDR3 has 10 amino acids. The germline V gene has CDR1 DFQATT and CDR2 SNEGSKA (reference sequence). CDR3 sequence: CSADNNTQYF. As DNA, the CDR3 is TGCAGTGCTGACAACAATACGCAGTATTTT.

The chain carries TRBV14 and TRBJ2-3; possibly TRBD2 for D (5 bases). This CDR3 contains 17 residues. Germline-derived CDR1 and CDR2 are SGHDN and FVKESK. Between the trimmed V and J ends, which lost 4 bases and 2 bases, there was a span of 19 bases. The DNA of the CDR3 is TGTGCCAGCAGCCGCGGGCCCTTACGGCAATTCACAGATACGCAGTATTTT. It codes for CASSRGPLRQFTDTQYF.

V gene TRBV7-2 combines with J gene TRBJ1-5; perhaps TRBD1 as D (5 bases). Germline V CDR1 and CDR2: SGHTA, FQGNSA. Trimming removed 8 bases from V and 6 bases from J, with 23 bases in between. This CDR3 spans 16 amino acids. The chain's CDR3 is CASAWADGGGSQPQHF. CDR3 DNA: TGTGCCAGCGCCTGGGCCGATGGGGGAGGGAGTCAGCCCCAGCATTTT.

The chain has TRBV2 and TRBJ2-4; perhaps TRBD1 as D (6 bases). Between the trimmed V and J ends, which lost 6 bases and 2 bases, there was a span of 11 bases. The CDR3 runs to 14 residues. The V gene's germline CDR1 is SNHLY and CDR2 FYNNEI. CDR3 amino acids: CASRQGTSKNIQYF. CDR3 nucleotides: TGTGCCAGCAGACAGGGAACCTCCAAAAACATTCAGTACTTC. The full variable domain, in which reference TRBV2 and TRBJ2-4 provide the parts outside the CDR3, is EPEVTQTPSHQVTQMGQEVILRCVPISNHLYFYWYRQILGQKVEFLVSFYNNEISEKSEIFDDQFSVERPDGSNFTLKIRSTKLEDSAMYFCASRQGTSKNIQYFGAGTRLSVL.

The chain is built from TRBV18 and TRBJ2-5; maybe TRBD2 (6 bases). Germline lookup yields CDR1 KGHSH and CDR2 LQKENI. Trimming cost V 0 bases and J 2 bases, with 19 bases left between them. The CDR3 has 18 residues. The CDR3 here is CASSPPLREAVIQETQYF. The CDR3 DNA sequence: TGTGCCAGCTCACCACCGCTCAGGGAGGCCGTCATTCAAGAGACCCAGTACTTC.

The V and J genes are TRBV2 and TRBJ2-5, with 8 bases that match TRBD2. The CDR3 extends over 15 amino acids. CDR1 and CDR2 from the germline V gene are SNHLY and FYNNEI. The V and J ends lost 2 bases and 9 bases, in that order; junction bases with no gene match: 11. Here the CDR3 reads CASSERRGGGEAQYF. In nucleotides, the CDR3 is TGTGCCAGCAGTGAACGCCGGGGGGGTGGCGAGGCCCAGTACTTC.

The V and J genes are TRBV9 and TRBJ2-1; 8 positions agree with TRBD2. Germline-derived CDR1 and CDR2 are SGDLS and YYNGEE. The CDR3 runs to 17 residues. The V and J ends lost 0 bases and 7 bases, in that order; junction bases with no gene match: 12. CDR3 sequence reads: CASSVDPPRGASNEQFF. The CDR3 nucleotides read TGTGCCAGCAGCGTAGACCCGCCGCGGGGGGCGTCGAATGAGCAGTTCTTC.

The rearrangement uses TRBV20-1 and TRBJ2-7; TRBD2 agrees at 9 bases. Germline V CDR1 and CDR2: DFQATT, SNEGSKA (reference sequence). Trimming took 5 bases from V and 6 from J; bases not matched to a gene: 8. The CDR3 spans 13 residues. The CDR3: CSADPGLASEQYF. In DNA form, the CDR3 reads TGCAGTGCTGACCCGGGACTAGCTTCCGAGCAGTACTTC.

The rearrangement joins TRBV11-2 to TRBJ1-1, with D unclear. Between the trimmed V and J ends, which lost 5 bases and 1 base, there was a span of 8 bases. The V gene's germline CDR1 is SGHAT and CDR2 FQNNGV. The length of the CDR3 is 13 residues. The CDR3: CASSQIRNTEAFF. Here the CDR3 DNA reads TGTGCCAGCAGCCAGATAAGGAACACTGAAGCTTTCTTT.

J is TRBJ1-1 and V is TRBV5-1; D is perhaps TRBD1 (5 bases). Germline CDR1 reads SGHRS; CDR2 reads YFSETQ. The V and J ends lost 4 bases and 1 base respectively, with 14 bases between them. The CDR3 loop spans 15 amino acids. CDR3 in amino acids: CASSPVAGGNTEAFF. The DNA of the CDR3 is TGCGCCAGCAGCCCAGTTGCGGGGGGGAACACTGAAGCTTTCTTT.

This clonotype occurred a few times. This sequence joins TRBV20-1 and TRBJ1-1; D is undetermined. The length of the CDR3 is 11 residues. Germline CDR1 DFQATT, CDR2 SNEGSKA (reference sequence). CDR3 residues: CAGPLNTEAFF. CDR3 coding DNA: TGCGCCGGGCCCCTGAACACTGAAGCTTTCTTT.

This clonotype was picked up a small number of times. The V gene is TRBV7-6, the J gene TRBJ2-1; 11 bases are shared with TRBD2. The V and J ends lost 1 base and 2 bases, in that order; junction bases with no gene match: 10. CDR3 length equals 19 residues. Germline V CDR1 and CDR2: SGHVS, FNYEAQ. The CDR3 DNA reads as TGTGCCAGCAGCTTAGGCTTCGCTAGCGGGGGGCCTACCTACAATGAGCAGTTCTTC. Translated: CASSLGFASGGPTYNEQFF. The entire variable domain, with the rest obtained from reference TRBV7-6 and TRBJ2-1, is as follows: GAGVSQSPRYKVTKRGQDVALRCDPISGHVSLYWYRQALGQGPEFLTYFNYEAQQDKSGLPNDRFSAERPEGSISTLTIQRTEQRDSAMYRCASSLGFASGGPTYNEQFFGPGTRLTVL.

The gene calls are TRBV7-9 and TRBJ1-5; D is ambiguous. There are 16 residues in the CDR3. Trimming cost V 3 bases and J 0 bases, with 12 bases left between them. From germline, CDR1 is SEHNR and CDR2 FQNEAQ (reference sequence). The CDR3 DNA follows: TGTGCCAGCAGCTTCGAGGGTCGGGTTAGCAATCAGCCCCAGCATTTT. It codes for CASSFEGRVSNQPQHF.

This clonotype was seen a few times. This sequence joins TRBV25-1 and TRBJ2-4, with TRBD2 matching over 9 bases. J lost 0 bases, V lost 2 bases, and 20 bases had no gene match. CDR1 MGHDK and CDR2 SYGVNS come from the germline V gene. The CDR3 is 22 amino acids. This CDR3 is CASSEGSVPSGTTSLAKNIQYF. CDR3 bases: TGTGCCAGCAGTGAAGGGTCAGTGCCTAGCGGGACCACGTCTCTAGCCAAAAACATTCAGTACTTC.

This clonotype was recorded at least ten times. The rearrangement links TRBV7-2 to TRBJ2-1; 7 nucleotides agree with TRBD1. With 5 bases clipped from V and 4 bases from J, the junction kept 8 bases outside the gene matches. The CDR3 consists of 15 residues. CDR1 is SGHTA and CDR2 is FQGNSA in the germline V gene. CDR3 DNA sequence: TGTGCCAGCAGCCCCCGACAGGGTTATTACAATGAGCAGTTCTTC. This gives the protein CASSPRQGYYNEQFF.

The chain couples TRBV6-2 or TRBV6-3 to TRBJ1-2, with D unclear. Germline V lookup: CDR1 MNHEY, CDR2 SVGEGT. Trimming took off 6 bases at V and 6 bases at J, with 14 bases between the two ends. The CDR3 is 13 amino acids. CDR3 nucleotide sequence: TGTGCCAGCAGCCTCGGGAGGATTAATGGCTACACCTTC. Translated, it gives CASSLGRINGYTF.

The J gene is TRBJ2-1, the V gene TRBV4-3; D is ambiguous. Germline V gene lookup returns CDR1 LGHNA and CDR2 YSLEER. CDR3 length equals 14 residues. V was trimmed by 0 bases and J by 5 bases, leaving 8 bases between them. The CDR3 DNA follows: TGCGCCAGCAGCCAAGAAGGGTGGAACAATGAGCAGTTCTTC. It is translated as CASSQEGWNNEQFF.

This clonotype was seen repeatedly, ten times or more. This chain connects TRBV7-3 to TRBJ2-1; tentative D call: TRBD1 (6 bases). Trimming removed 4 bases at V and 7 bases at J, with 8 bases between. From germline, CDR1 is SGHTA and CDR2 FQGTGA. The CDR3 consists of 12 residues. The CDR3 loop is CASSSRGNEQFF. CDR3 bases: TGTGCCAGCAGCTCTAGGGGGAATGAGCAGTTCTTC.

This clonotype came up a few times. The CDR3 region is CSARDSGRGDGELFF. CDR3 in DNA: TGCAGTGCTAGAGATTCGGGCAGGGGGGACGGGGAGCTGTTTTTT. The chain recombines TRBV20-1 with TRBJ2-2; the D gene is possibly TRBD1 (7 bases). Trimming cost V 0 bases and J 7 bases, with 15 bases left between them. Germline lookup yields CDR1 DFQATT and CDR2 SNEGSKA (reference sequence). The CDR3 runs 15 residues.

Ten or more counts support this clonotype. The chain carries TRBV5-1 and TRBJ2-5, with 10 bases lining up with TRBD1. This CDR3 has 16 residues. V gave up 3 bases and J gave up 3 bases; unmatched junction bases: 8. CDR1 is SGHRS, CDR2 YFSETQ, per germline. The CDR3 DNA sequence: TGCGCCAGCAGCTGGACAGGGGGTAACCCCGAAGAGACCCAGTACTTC. This sequence encodes CASSWTGGNPEETQYF.

Only a few counts were recorded for this clonotype. The genes are TRBV2 and TRBJ2-3; either TRBD1 or TRBD2 may fit D (5 bases each). CDR1 is SNHLY and CDR2 is FYNNEI in the germline V gene. The CDR3 length is 16 residues. V gave up 1 base and J gave up 4 bases, with 15 bases separating them. CDR3 sequence: CASSEEPSRGADTQYF. CDR3 sequence (DNA): TGTGCCAGCAGTGAAGAACCCTCGAGGGGTGCAGATACGCAGTATTTT. The whole variable domain, remainder taken from reference TRBV2 and TRBJ2-3, is EPEVTQTPSHQVTQMGQEVILRCVPISNHLYFYWYRQILGQKVEFLVSFYNNEISEKSEIFDDQFSVERPDGSNFTLKIRSTKLEDSAMYFCASSEEPSRGADTQYFGPGTRLTVL.

This clonotype was recorded many times. The CDR3 DNA reads TGTGCCAGCAGCTCCGGACTAGCGGGAGTCAATGAGCAGTTCTTC. Its translation: CASSSGLAGVNEQFF. The V gene is TRBV11-2, the J gene TRBJ2-1, with 13 bases that match TRBD2. The CDR3 has 15 amino acids. Germline values: CDR1 SGHAT, CDR2 FQNNGV. The ends lost 4 bases at V and 6 bases at J; junction bases unmatched: 3.

This sequence joins TRBV7-6 and TRBJ2-6, with D possibly being TRBD1 (5 bases). CDR1 and CDR2 from the germline V gene are SGHVS and FNYEAQ. The CDR3 length is 15 residues. Trimming took 1 base from V and 3 from J, leaving 7 bases between them. The CDR3 DNA is TGTGCCAGCAGCTTAGTAGGGGTTGGGGCCAACGTCCTGACTTTC. Its translation: CASSLVGVGANVLTF.

This clonotype was counted between two and nine times. CDR3 coding DNA: TGCGCCAGCAGCTTGGAAGGACAGGGGGCCTGGGAGACCCAGTACTTC. This gives the protein CASSLEGQGAWETQYF. The rearrangement uses TRBV5-1 and TRBJ2-5, with TRBD1 identical over 11 bases. This CDR3 is 16 amino acids long. V trimming: 0 bases; J trimming: 5 bases; junction bases outside the gene matches: 6. Germline V CDR1 and CDR2: SGHRS, YFSETQ.

The chain links TRBV20-1 to TRBJ2-3; TRBD1 aligns across 10 bases. From germline, CDR1 is DFQATT and CDR2 SNEGSKA (reference sequence). Trimming at V came to 4 bases and at J to 4 bases, leaving 14 bases not matched to a gene. This CDR3 contains 17 residues. The CDR3 region has the DNA TGCAGTGCTAAACGGGACAGGGGTGTTATTGTCGCAGATACGCAGTATTTT. As protein: CSAKRDRGVIVADTQYF.

Only a few counts were recorded for this clonotype. The gene calls are TRBV6-5 and TRBJ2-5; 12 bases are shared with TRBD2. Germline loops: CDR1 MNHEY, CDR2 SVGAGI. This CDR3 is built from 13 residues. V shed 6 bases, J shed 7 bases, and the junction held 3 bases outside the gene matches. The CDR3 loop is CASRLAGGGTQYF. The DNA for the CDR3 is TGTGCCAGCAGACTAGCGGGAGGTGGGACCCAGTACTTC.

A few counts support this clonotype. The rearrangement links TRBV12-3 or TRBV12-4 to TRBJ2-7, with TRBD2 matching over 9 bases. After removal of 6 bases from V and 6 bases from J, the junction contained 9 bases not matched to a gene. There are 14 residues in the CDR3. CDR3 nucleotides: TGTGCCAGCAGGGTGGCGGGAGGGCCTCCCGAGCAGTACTTC. As protein: CASRVAGGPPEQYF.